This TCR beta chain is drawn from a study of human T cells and chemical hapten exposure. This clonotype was detected a few times. The germline V gene has CDR1 SGDLS and CDR2 YYNGEE. The CDR3 runs to 11 residues. Trimming took 2 bases from V and 1 from J, leaving 0 bases between them. Authors' data handling: Between roughly 20,000 and 690,600 TCRs appeared in each sample, and the median stood at 95,638. TCRdb used MiXCR to reprocess the RACE reads, holding one entry per CDR3 protein. TCRdb, rather than the study authors, made the V and J calls. The table has 40,000 to 45,000 distinct CDR3 sequences, about 3.7% seen once; the top ten hold 5.6%. Specified time point: healthy volunteer bleed at 6 weeks. The authors extracted total RNA from unfractionated whole blood.

The sequenced material came from whole blood. The source of this sequence is a human donor in good health. Some clones in this sample may be carry-over from other donors' samples. The chain carries TRBV9 and TRBJ1-2; D unresolved. In DNA form, the CDR3 reads TGTGCCAGCAGCGTTAACTATGGCTACACCTTC. It specifies CASSVNYGYTF.